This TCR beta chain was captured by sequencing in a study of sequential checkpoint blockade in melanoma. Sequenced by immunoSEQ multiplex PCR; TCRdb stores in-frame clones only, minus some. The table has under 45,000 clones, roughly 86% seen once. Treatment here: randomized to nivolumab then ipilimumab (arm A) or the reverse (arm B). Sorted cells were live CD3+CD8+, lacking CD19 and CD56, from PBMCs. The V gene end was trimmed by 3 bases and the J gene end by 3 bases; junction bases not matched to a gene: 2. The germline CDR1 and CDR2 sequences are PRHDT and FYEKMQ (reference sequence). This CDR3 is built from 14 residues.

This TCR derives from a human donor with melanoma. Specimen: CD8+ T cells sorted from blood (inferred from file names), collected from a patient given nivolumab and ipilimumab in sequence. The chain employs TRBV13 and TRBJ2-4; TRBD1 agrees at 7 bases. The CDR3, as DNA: TGTGCCAGCAGCTTTACAGGGGTCAAAAACATTCAGTACTTC. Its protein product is CASSFTGVKNIQYF.